A selection of T cell receptor beta chains follows, all from one sample in a study of blood T cell repertoires in COVID-19. Sequenced by immunoSEQ multiplex PCR; TCRdb stores in-frame clones only, minus some. The top ten clones hold 9.5% to 13% of a sample with about 10,000 clones, about 90% of them seen once. The specimen sequenced was peripheral blood. Receptor source: a human donor in a cohort sampled during active COVID-19. The CDR3 runs from the conserved cysteine through the conserved F or W. The D gene is left open where the match is weak. Clone size is given for some rows only: seen once, a few or many times, or a class if the clone is expanded.

J gene: TRBJ1-1
D gene: NA
clone size: NA
V gene: TRBV15
CDR3 protein: CATSREILATEAFF
CDR3 DNA: TGTGCCACCAGCAGAGAGATTCTGGCCACTGAAGCTTTCTTT

J gene: TRBJ2-1
D gene: NA
clone size: once
V gene: TRBV7-2
CDR3 protein: CASSLGETGPPTGQFF
CDR3 DNA: TGTGCCAGCAGCTTAGGGGAGACAGGACCACCGACGGGGCAGTTCTTC

J gene: TRBJ2-7
D gene: TRBD1
clone size: NA
V gene: TRBV28
CDR3 protein: CASSLLPGQGASEQYF
CDR3 DNA: TGTGCCAGCAGTTTGTTGCCGGGACAGGGGGCCTCCGAGCAGTACTTC

J gene: TRBJ2-3
D gene: NA
clone size: NA
V gene: TRBV2
CDR3 protein: CASTRGDTQYF
CDR3 DNA: TGTGCCAGTACCCGGGGGGATACGCAGTATTTT

J gene: TRBJ2-7
D gene: NA
clone size: NA
V gene: TRBV9
CDR3 protein: CASSVEGTWVSEQYF
CDR3 DNA: TGTGCCAGCAGCGTAGAGGGGACATGGGTGAGCGAGCAGTACTTC

J gene: TRBJ2-1
D gene: NA
clone size: NA
V gene: TRBV12-3/TRBV12-4
CDR3 protein: CASSLEQGSEQFF
CDR3 DNA: TGTGCCAGCAGTTTAGAGCAGGGAAGCGAGCAGTTCTTC

J gene: TRBJ2-1
D gene: NA
clone size: NA
V gene: TRBV28
CDR3 protein: CASSFRAEQFF
CDR3 DNA: TGTGCCAGCAGTTTTAGAGCTGAGCAGTTCTTC

J gene: TRBJ2-5
D gene: TRBD1
clone size: NA
V gene: TRBV10-2
CDR3 protein: CASSKGQGAYETQYF
CDR3 DNA: TGCGCCAGCAGTAAAGGACAGGGGGCATACGAGACCCAGTACTTC

J gene: TRBJ1-5
D gene: TRBD1
clone size: NA
V gene: TRBV3-1/TRBV3-2
CDR3 protein: CASSQSTGGIEPQHF
CDR3 DNA: TGTGCCAGCAGCCAGAGTACAGGGGGCATAGAGCCCCAGCATTTT

J gene: TRBJ2-5
D gene: NA
clone size: once
V gene: TRBV7-3
CDR3 protein: CASSCLIGPGRFCQYFQQYF
CDR3 DNA: TGTGCCAGCAGCTGCTTAATAGGGCCAGGGAGGTTTTGCCAATATTTTCAACAGTACTTC

J gene: TRBJ1-4
D gene: TRBD1
clone size: NA
V gene: TRBV10-2
CDR3 protein: CASSDQGTENEKLFF
CDR3 DNA: TGCGCCAGCAGTGATCAGGGGACAGAGAATGAAAAACTGTTTTTT

J gene: TRBJ2-7
D gene: TRBD1
clone size: NA
V gene: TRBV27
CDR3 protein: CASSMLGQGFYEQYF
CDR3 DNA: TGTGCCAGCAGTATGCTTGGACAGGGATTTTACGAGCAGTACTTC

J gene: TRBJ1-1
D gene: NA
clone size: NA
V gene: TRBV6-2/TRBV6-3
CDR3 protein: CASSYPSEAFF
CDR3 DNA: TGTGCCAGCAGTTACCCGTCGGAAGCTTTCTTT

J gene: TRBJ2-3
D gene: TRBD2
clone size: NA
V gene: TRBV28
CDR3 protein: CASSELAGGNTDTQYF
CDR3 DNA: TGTGCCAGCAGTGAACTAGCGGGGGGGAACACAGATACGCAGTATTTT

J gene: TRBJ2-5
D gene: NA
clone size: once
V gene: TRBV3-1/TRBV3-2
CDR3 protein: CASTGSETQYF
CDR3 DNA: TGTGCCAGCACGGGATCGGAGACCCAGTACTTC

J gene: TRBJ2-3
D gene: NA
clone size: NA
V gene: TRBV7-3
CDR3 protein: CASSPNLGGTQYF
CDR3 DNA: TGTGCCAGCAGCCCCAACCTCGGGGGTACGCAGTATTTT

J gene: TRBJ1-1
D gene: NA
clone size: NA
V gene: TRBV7-9
CDR3 protein: CASSSDKNTEAFF
CDR3 DNA: TGTGCCAGCAGCTCGGACAAGAACACTGAAGCTTTCTTT

J gene: TRBJ1-1
D gene: NA
clone size: NA
V gene: TRBV5-5
CDR3 protein: CASTPIPTPVNTEAFF
CDR3 DNA: TGTGCCAGCACCCCAATACCTACGCCCGTGAACACTGAAGCTTTCTTT

J gene: TRBJ1-5
D gene: NA
clone size: NA
V gene: TRBV19
CDR3 protein: CASHLDRNQPQHF
CDR3 DNA: TGTGCCAGTCATCTGGACAGAAATCAGCCCCAGCATTTT

J gene: TRBJ2-4
D gene: TRBD1
clone size: NA
V gene: TRBV5-1
CDR3 protein: CASSIFGTGGSANIQYF
CDR3 DNA: TGCGCCAGCAGCATTTTCGGAACAGGGGGCTCCGCAAACATTCAGTACTTC

J gene: TRBJ1-2
D gene: NA
clone size: NA
V gene: TRBV12-3/TRBV12-4
CDR3 protein: CASSLRGAGYTF
CDR3 DNA: TGTGCCAGCAGTTTAAGGGGTGCGGGCTACACCTTC

J gene: TRBJ1-1
D gene: TRBD1
clone size: NA
V gene: TRBV5-1
CDR3 protein: CASSKGQGNTEAFF
CDR3 DNA: TGCGCCAGCAGCAAAGGACAGGGGAACACTGAAGCTTTCTTT

J gene: TRBJ1-1
D gene: NA
clone size: NA
V gene: TRBV19
CDR3 protein: CASSTYGGRGTEAFF
CDR3 DNA: TGTGCCAGTAGTACCTACGGAGGACGCGGCACTGAAGCTTTCTTT

J gene: TRBJ1-1
D gene: TRBD1
clone size: NA
V gene: TRBV9
CDR3 protein: CASSVLPLPGTGGGKTEAFF
CDR3 DNA: TGTGCCAGCAGCGTTCTCCCGTTACCCGGGACAGGGGGCGGTAAGACTGAAGCTTTCTTT

J gene: TRBJ2-1
D gene: TRBD1
clone size: once
V gene: TRBV10-3
CDR3 protein: CAITGQGVDEQFF
CDR3 DNA: TGTGCCATCACGGGACAGGGAGTAGATGAGCAGTTCTTC

J gene: TRBJ1-4
D gene: TRBD1
clone size: NA
V gene: TRBV9
CDR3 protein: CASSVEGQKLFF
CDR3 DNA: TGTGCCAGCAGCGTAGAGGGACAGAAACTGTTTTTT

J gene: TRBJ1-2
D gene: TRBD1
clone size: NA
V gene: TRBV3-1/TRBV3-2
CDR3 protein: CASSQDGTVGGYTF
CDR3 DNA: TGTGCCAGCAGCCAAGATGGGACAGTGGGGGGCTACACCTTC

J gene: TRBJ1-3
D gene: NA
clone size: NA
V gene: TRBV19
CDR3 protein: CVVKTGNTIYF
CDR3 DNA: TGTGTCGTAAAAACTGGAAACACCATATATTTT

J gene: TRBJ2-2
D gene: TRBD2
clone size: NA
V gene: TRBV9
CDR3 protein: CASSARLAVNTGELFF
CDR3 DNA: TGTGCCAGCAGCGCCCGACTAGCGGTGAACACCGGGGAGCTGTTTTTT

J gene: TRBJ2-5
D gene: TRBD1
clone size: NA
V gene: TRBV2
CDR3 protein: CASSPTGVQETQYF
CDR3 DNA: TGTGCCAGCAGTCCAACAGGGGTACAAGAGACCCAGTACTTC

J gene: TRBJ2-5
D gene: NA
clone size: NA
V gene: TRBV7-3
CDR3 protein: CASSRQGYQETQYF
CDR3 DNA: TGTGCCAGCAGCCGCCAGGGGTACCAAGAGACCCAGTACTTC

J gene: TRBJ1-1
D gene: TRBD1
clone size: NA
V gene: TRBV5-1
CDR3 protein: CASSRTGGVEAFF
CDR3 DNA: TGCGCCAGCAGCCGTACAGGGGGGGTTGAAGCTTTCTTT

J gene: TRBJ1-1
D gene: NA
clone size: NA
V gene: TRBV28
CDR3 protein: CASSFRGTEAFF
CDR3 DNA: TGTGCCAGCAGTTTCCGAGGGACTGAAGCTTTCTTT